A selection of T cell receptor beta chains follows, all from one sample in a study of blood T cell repertoires in COVID-19. Method: immunoSEQ multiplex PCR; TCRdb's copy keeps in-frame clones and lacks some. The table lists some 190,000 clones, roughly 84% of them singletons, with more than 3% in the top ten. The sequencing input was PBMCs or T cells enriched from blood (not recorded which). All receptors derive from a woman in her 30s who had been exposed to COVID-19. Each CDR3 is given with its conserved first and last residue. The order of the fields is D gene, V gene, clone size, J gene, CDR3 protein, CDR3 DNA. D genes are given only for firm matches. A row's size may be missing; if present it is once, few, many or a size class.

>.|TRBV30|.|TRBJ1-1
CAWSVRTVYTEAFF
TGTGCCTGGAGTGTACGGACAGTTTACACTGAAGCTTTCTTT
>TRBD1|TRBV7-8|.|TRBJ1-2
CASSLERQGYYGYTF
TGTGCCAGCAGCTTAGAGAGACAGGGCTACTATGGCTACACCTTC
>.|TRBV19|.|TRBJ1-1
CASSGGQEAFF
TGTGCCAGTAGTGGTGGACAGGAAGCTTTCTTT
>.|TRBV7-9|.|TRBJ2-3
CASSLPISTDTQYF
TGTGCCAGCAGCTTACCAATTAGCACAGATACGCAGTATTTT
>.|TRBV6-5|.|TRBJ1-2
CASSSDRLNYGYTF
TGTGCCAGCAGCTCTGACAGGTTAAACTATGGCTACACCTTC
>TRBD1|TRBV7-2|few|TRBJ1-4
CASSLTDRGFEKLFF
TGTGCCAGCAGCTTAACGGACAGGGGATTTGAAAAACTGTTTTTT
>.|TRBV3-1/TRBV3-2|.|TRBJ2-1
CASSQAPSGDLFNEQFF
TGTGCCAGCAGCCAAGCCCCCTCCGGGGACTTGTTCAATGAGCAGTTCTTC
>.|TRBV19|once|TRBJ2-5
CASSMGSQETQYF
TGTGCCAGTAGTATGGGCAGCCAAGAGACCCAGTACTTC
>TRBD2|TRBV6-2/TRBV6-3|.|TRBJ2-7
CAGSSVGLAGSEQYF
TGTGCCGGCAGTTCTGTGGGACTAGCGGGGAGCGAGCAGTACTTC
>.|TRBV12-5|.|TRBJ1-1
CASGLGMNTEAFF
TGTGCTAGTGGTCTAGGTATGAACACTGAAGCTTTCTTT